One and the same sample provided the 30 T cell receptor beta chains below, sequenced in a study of T cells in localized non-small cell lung cancer. Here immunoSEQ multiplex PCR was the method, and the copy in TCRdb shows in-frame clones only, minus some. The sample contains about 72,000 clones, around four fifths of which appear only once. The sample in question was peripheral blood, obtained before any cancer treatment. Receptor source: a female donor of 60 years or more with stage I lung adenocarcinoma.

The chain has TRBV2 and TRBJ1-3; D perhaps matches TRBD1 (6 bases). CDR1 and CDR2 from the germline V gene are SNHLY and FYNNEI. This CDR3 spans 15 amino acids. V lost 4 bases and J lost 1, with 11 bases in between. In DNA, the CDR3 is TGTGCCAGCAGTGGGACAGTAAGGTCTGGAAACACCATATATTTT. This encodes CASSGTVRSGNTIYF.

This clone has just a few counts. This sequence joins TRBV6-5 and TRBJ2-2, with 12 nucleotides matching TRBD1. The V and J ends lost 4 bases and 7 bases, in that order; junction bases with no gene match: 7. The CDR3 is 16 amino acids. CDR1 is MNHEY, CDR2 SVGAGI, per germline. CDR3 nucleotides: TGTGCCAGCAGTTCTCCGGGACAGGGGGCCGACGGGGAGCTGTTTTTT. Amino acids: CASSSPGQGADGELFF.

Only a few counts were recorded for this clone. V and J are TRBV5-1 and TRBJ1-1; D is unresolved. Germline V gene data show CDR1 as SGHRS and CDR2 as YFSETQ. V lost 4 bases to trimming and J lost 1 base, with 8 bases between them. The CDR3 length is 13 residues. In DNA, the CDR3 is TGCGCCAGCAGCCAGCAAACGAACACTGAAGCTTTCTTT. Translating gives CASSQQTNTEAFF. Using reference TRBV5-1 and TRBJ1-1 for the parts outside the CDR3, the full variable domain is KAGVTQTPRYLIKTRGQQVTLSCSPISGHRSVSWYQQTPGQGLQFLFEYFSETQRNKGNFPGRFSGRQFSNSRSEMNVSTLELGDSALYLCASSQQTNTEAFFGQGTRLTVV.

The gene calls are TRBV4-1 and TRBJ2-3; tentative D call: TRBD1 (5 bases). Germline V gives CDR1 MGHRA, CDR2 YSYEKL. Trimming left V 0 bases short and J 6 bases short, with 13 bases between. The length of the CDR3 is 15 residues. The CDR3 region is CASSQDSLGRDTQYF. CDR3 DNA sequence: TGCGCCAGCAGCCAAGATTCACTGGGGCGGGATACGCAGTATTTT.

This clone was counted between two and nine times. This rearrangement joins TRBV2 to TRBJ2-2, with no clear D. Trimming removed 5 bases at V and 7 bases at J, with 11 bases between. Germline CDR1 reads SNHLY; CDR2 reads FYNNEI. CDR3 size: 13 residues. The CDR3 protein is CASSTLPGGELFF. The CDR3 DNA sequence: TGTGCCAGCAGTACTTTACCGGGCGGGGAGCTGTTTTTT.

The genes are TRBV27 and TRBJ1-1; D not certain. The CDR3 totals 13 residues. V was shortened by 0 bases and J by 8 bases, with 10 bases between the two germline ends. CDR1 is MNHEY and CDR2 is SMNVEV in the germline V gene (reference sequence). The CDR3 reads CASSLSGFKEAFF. The CDR3 DNA reads as TGTGCCAGCAGTTTATCAGGGTTTAAGGAAGCTTTCTTT.

The rearrangement joins TRBV11-2 to TRBJ2-3; TRBD2 agrees at 15 bases. Trimming took 5 bases from V and 0 from J; bases not matched to a gene: 9. Germline assignment: CDR1 SGHAT and CDR2 FQNNGV. This CDR3 has 19 amino acids. CDR3 amino acids: CASSRGLAGGPTSTDTQYF. The CDR3 nucleotides read TGTGCCAGCAGCCGAGGACTAGCGGGAGGGCCGACCAGCACAGATACGCAGTATTTT.

This chain's CDR3 is CASSSGTGVKNEQFF. DNA for the CDR3: TGTGCCAGCAGCTCCGGGACAGGCGTTAAGAATGAGCAGTTCTTC. This chain links TRBV27 with TRBJ2-1; 8 bases agree with TRBD1. V lost 6 bases, J lost 7 bases, and 11 bases stayed unmatched. Germline CDR1 and CDR2: MNHEY and SMNVEV (reference sequence). CDR3 length: 15 amino acids.

This chain connects TRBV5-1 to TRBJ2-7; maybe TRBD1 (6 bases). Trimming pared 3 bases from V and 3 bases from J, leaving 22 bases between. Per the germline V gene, CDR1 is SGHRS and CDR2 is YFSETQ. This CDR3 is built from 17 residues. CDR3 coding DNA: TGCGCCAGCAGCTGGGCCGCACAGGGAATCGGGGACTACGAGCAGTACTTC. Translating gives CASSWAAQGIGDYEQYF.

Notes on this clone: One end of the junction does not line up with germline, which may come from a read error. This chain connects TRBV6-1 to TRBJ1-5; D remains unclear. Germline CDR1 reads MNHNS; CDR2 reads SASEGT. This CDR3 is 14 amino acids long. The CDR3 nucleotides are TGTGCCAGCAGTGTCTGGGGTAACAATCAACCCCAGCATTTT. It translates to CASSVWGNNQPQHF.

The chain couples TRBV7-9 to TRBJ1-1, with 8 positions matching TRBD1. The CDR3 is 14 residues long. Unmatched junction bases numbered 2, after V lost 5 bases and J lost 0 bases. Germline V CDR1 and CDR2: SEHNR, FQNEAQ (reference sequence). The CDR3 bases are TGTGCCAGCAGCCGACAGGGGATGAACACTGAAGCTTTCTTT. It yields the protein CASSRQGMNTEAFF.

The rearrangement joins TRBV19 to TRBJ1-2; TRBD1 matches 7 bases. V trimming: 3 bases; J trimming: 6 bases; junction bases outside the gene matches: 7. Germline V gives CDR1 LNHDA, CDR2 SQIVND (reference sequence). The CDR3 extends over 14 amino acids. CDR3 in DNA: TGTGCCAGTAGTATGTTAGGAGGGGGCCATGGCTACACCTTC. Protein: CASSMLGGGHGYTF. The full variable domain, in which reference TRBV19 and TRBJ1-2 provide the parts outside the CDR3, is DGGITQSPKYLFRKEGQNVTLSCEQNLNHDAMYWYRQDPGQGLRLIYYSQIVNDFQKGDIAEGYSVSREKKESFPLTVTSAQKNPTAFYLCASSMLGGGHGYTFGSGTRLTVV.

In DNA, the CDR3 is TGTGCCAGCCATACGGACAGGGGGCGAATTGGGCCCCAGCATTTT. Amino acid sequence: CASHTDRGRIGPQHF. The rearrangement joins TRBV27 to TRBJ1-5; 11 nucleotides match TRBD1. The ends lost 8 bases at V and 9 bases at J; junction bases unmatched: 12. This CDR3 spans 15 amino acids. CDR1 MNHEY and CDR2 SMNVEV come from the germline V gene (reference sequence).

The rearrangement links TRBV9 to TRBJ2-3; unclear D gene. The CDR3 consists of 11 residues. The V gene lost 0 bases and the J gene lost 6 bases, with 2 bases spanning the gap. CDR1 SGDLS and CDR2 YYNGEE come from the germline V gene. CDR3: CASSVGDTQYF. CDR3 nucleotide sequence: TGTGCCAGCAGCGTAGGGGATACGCAGTATTTT.

The chain combines TRBV28 with TRBJ1-5, with 10 positions matching TRBD1. V was clipped by 4 bases and J by 4 bases; unmatched bases: 10. This CDR3 comprises 17 residues. Germline CDR1 and CDR2: MDHEN and SYDVKM. The CDR3, as DNA: TGTGCCAGCAGTTCGGGGACAGGGGTGGGTCAAAATCAGCCCCAGCATTTT. Protein: CASSSGTGVGQNQPQHF.

With respect to this clone: Other DNA sequences in this sample translate to the same CDR3. The gene calls are TRBV29-1 and TRBJ1-3; D remains ambiguous. CDR3 length: 13 residues. Germline assignment: CDR1 SQVTM and CDR2 ANQGSEA. Trimming cost V 1 base and J 1 base, with 5 bases left between them. The CDR3 loop reads CSVEVGSGNTIYF. CDR3 DNA: TGCAGCGTTGAAGTAGGGTCTGGAAACACCATATATTTT.

The J gene is TRBJ1-1, the V gene TRBV10-3; 9 bases match TRBD1. This CDR3 is 15 amino acids long. Germline CDR1 and CDR2: ENHRY and SYGVKD. V lost 6 bases and J lost 4; bases outside the gene matches: 9. This CDR3 reads CAIRPQGQGGTEAFF. The CDR3 DNA reads as TGTGCCATCAGACCCCAGGGACAGGGTGGCACTGAAGCTTTCTTT.

J is TRBJ2-6 and V is TRBV9; 8 nucleotides align to TRBD1. V shed 3 bases, J shed 3 bases, and the junction held 8 bases outside the gene matches. Germline V gene data show CDR1 as SGDLS and CDR2 as YYNGEE. The CDR3 length is 17 residues. The CDR3 spells CASSAGQEAFGANVLTF. DNA for the CDR3: TGTGCCAGCAGCGCGGGACAGGAAGCTTTTGGGGCCAACGTCCTGACTTTC.

The genes are TRBV5-4 and TRBJ2-2; the D gene is possibly TRBD2 (6 bases). The V end lost 3 bases, the J end lost 1 base, and 10 bases lay between the germline ends. This CDR3 spans 15 amino acids. The V gene's germline CDR1 is SGHNT and CDR2 YYREEE (reference sequence). The CDR3 is CASSSLSGNTGELFF. CDR3 in DNA: TGTGCCAGCAGCTCTCTTAGCGGGAACACCGGGGAGCTGTTTTTT.

In DNA, the CDR3 is TGTGCCAGTAGTATGGGACTAGAAGTGAGCCCAGATACGCAGTATTTT. Translating gives CASSMGLEVSPDTQYF. The V call is TRBV19, the J call TRBJ2-3; 8 nucleotides match TRBD2. The CDR3 is 16 residues long. With 3 bases clipped from V and 4 bases from J, the junction kept 9 bases outside the gene matches. Germline V gives CDR1 LNHDA, CDR2 SQIVND (reference sequence).

This chain uses TRBV6-6 with TRBJ1-4, with D unclear. There are 14 residues in the CDR3. CDR1 MNHNY and CDR2 SVGAGI come from the germline V gene (reference sequence). Trimming cost V 6 bases and J 2 bases, with 10 bases left between them. Written as DNA, the CDR3 is TGTGCCAGCAGGGAATGGGCGACTAATGAAAAACTGTTTTTT. It codes for CASREWATNEKLFF.

On this clone: At one of its ends the junction is not consistent with the germline gene, which may arise from a read error. The J gene is TRBJ2-7, the V gene TRBV5-1; the D is unclear. Germline CDR1 reads SGHRS; CDR2 reads YFSETQ. The length of the CDR3 is 20 residues. The CDR3 region is CANSYHVLEYVGVATNEQYF. DNA of the CDR3: TGCGCCAACAGCTATCACGTTCTTGAGTATGTGGGCGTAGCCACCAACGAGCAGTACTTC.

This chain links TRBV6-1 with TRBJ1-1, with D unresolved. Looked up from germline, CDR1 is MNHNS and CDR2 is SASEGT. V lost 2 bases to trimming and J lost 2 bases, with 9 bases between them. The CDR3 is 14 amino acids. As DNA, the CDR3 is TGTGCCAGCAGTGAAAGGAGGAGAAACACTGAAGCTTTCTTT. Residues: CASSERRRNTEAFF.

V is TRBV6-1 and J is TRBJ1-4; TRBD1 agrees at 9 bases. Germline V CDR1 and CDR2: MNHNS, SASEGT. The trim removed 3 bases at V and 8 bases at J, leaving 19 bases unmatched. CDR3 size: 19 residues. The CDR3 loop reads CASSELRTGEVSRREKLFF. CDR3 bases: TGTGCCAGCAGTGAGCTCCGGACAGGGGAAGTGAGTAGAAGGGAAAAACTGTTTTTT.

The genes are TRBV5-6 and TRBJ1-5; weak D call: TRBD1 (5 bases). The CDR3 runs 15 residues. The germline V gene encodes CDR1 SGHDT and CDR2 YYEEEE. Trimming took off 0 bases at V and 11 bases at J, with 18 bases between the two ends. CDR3 residues: CASSLGEHSRGAQHF. DNA of the CDR3: TGTGCCAGCAGCTTGGGTGAACACAGCCGAGGGGCCCAGCATTTT.

This rearrangement joins TRBV6-5 to TRBJ2-5, with 9 bases identical to TRBD1. This CDR3 contains 15 residues. Germline V gene sequence: CDR1 MNHEY, CDR2 SVGAGI. Trimming removed 4 bases from V and 4 bases from J; junction bases left unmatched: 7. The CDR3 spells CASSLRYRGLETQYF. The DNA of the CDR3 is TGTGCCAGCAGTTTGAGATACAGGGGGCTAGAGACCCAGTACTTC.

This chain links TRBV30 with TRBJ2-5, with 9 bases aligning to TRBD2. Germline V CDR1 and CDR2: GTSNPN, SVGIG (reference sequence). The CDR3 has 14 amino acids. J was trimmed by 2 bases and V by 5 bases; bases with no gene match: 6. This CDR3 reads CAWERLAEQETQYF. The CDR3 DNA reads TGTGCCTGGGAAAGACTAGCGGAACAAGAGACCCAGTACTTC.

This sequence joins TRBV7-3 and TRBJ2-1; unclear D gene. Germline values: CDR1 SGHTA, CDR2 FQGTGA. The CDR3 is 12 residues long. Deletions cut 2 bases from V and 9 bases from J, with 8 bases between. The CDR3 here is CASSLVRVEQFF. The CDR3 DNA sequence: TGTGCCAGCAGCTTAGTTCGGGTTGAGCAGTTCTTC.

The chain couples TRBV27 to TRBJ2-7; TRBD2 matches at 10 bases. The V segment lost 3 bases and the J segment 4 bases; nucleotides outside the gene matches: 6. CDR1 is MNHEY, CDR2 SMNVEV, per germline (reference sequence). The CDR3 length is 15 residues. This CDR3 is CASSFWSSGSYEQYF. The CDR3 nucleotides are TGTGCCAGCAGTTTTTGGTCTAGCGGGAGTTACGAGCAGTACTTC.

V is TRBV7-3 and J is TRBJ2-3; D call uncertain. CDR3 size: 14 residues. V was cut by 5 bases and J by 2 bases, with 11 bases left in between. Germline CDR1 reads SGHTA; CDR2 reads FQGTGA. The CDR3 loop is CASSPSLATDTQYF. CDR3 coding DNA: TGTGCCAGCAGCCCGTCCTTAGCCACAGATACGCAGTATTTT. Together with reference TRBV7-3 and TRBJ2-3, the CDR3 gives the full variable domain: GAGVSQTPSNKVTEKGKYVELRCDPISGHTALYWYRQSLGQGPEFLIYFQGTGAADDSGLPNDRFFAVRPEGSVSTLKIQRTERGDSAVYLCASSPSLATDTQYFGPGTRLTVL.